Listed below are T cell receptor beta chains from one sample, sequenced in a study of T cell responses to AZD1222 COVID-19 vaccine. Produced via immunoSEQ multiplex PCR; TCRdb's table is partial and in-frame only. The table has more than 30,000 clones, roughly 92% seen once; the top ten hold about 48%. The source material was peripheral blood, sampled on day 0 of AZD1222 vaccination. The receptors here all came from an adult in good health. CDR3s include the opening cysteine and the closing phenylalanine or tryptophan. A D gene is named only where the DNA matches it firmly. Size values are once, few and many counts, or a class for expanded clones, and some rows have none.

-	TRBV6-1	TRBJ2-7	-	CASSLKSEQYF	TGTGCCAGCAGTCTAAAGAGTGAGCAGTACTTC
-	TRBV14	TRBJ2-5	-	CASSQELGRETQYF	TGTGCCAGCAGCCAAGAATTGGGTCGAGAGACCCAGTACTTC
-	TRBV6-5	TRBJ2-2	-	CASGVTTGELFF	TGTGCCAGCGGGGTCACGACCGGGGAGCTGTTTTTT
-	TRBV4-2	TRBJ1-3	-	CASSQDRGWGSGNTIYF	TGTGCCAGCAGCCAAGATAGGGGGTGGGGCTCTGGAAACACCATATATTTT
-	TRBV6-2/TRBV6-3	TRBJ2-7	-	CASSYSDISYEQYF	TGTGCCAGCAGTTACTCGGACATCTCCTACGAGCAGTACTTC
-	TRBV10-3	TRBJ1-5	TRBD1	CASRGDSQPQHF	TGTGCCTCCCGAGGGGACAGCCAGCCCCAGCATTTT
-	TRBV3-1/TRBV3-2	TRBJ2-2	TRBD2	CASSQETSGWDTGELFF	TGTGCCAGCAGCCAGGAGACTAGCGGGTGGGACACCGGGGAGCTGTTTTTT
-	TRBV18	TRBJ1-1	-	CASSPPAGTTEAFF	TGTGCCAGCTCACCTCCCGCGGGGACAACTGAAGCTTTCTTT
once	TRBV7-9	TRBJ1-6	TRBD1	CASSWGTGRNSPLHF	TGTGCCAGCAGCTGGGGGACAGGGAGAAATTCACCCCTCCACTTT
-	TRBV6-5	TRBJ1-2	-	CASSSPLYGYTF	TGTGCCAGCAGTTCGCCTCTCTATGGCTACACCTTC
-	TRBV10-3	TRBJ2-1	-	CAIKGSGAYNEQFF	TGTGCCATCAAGGGGTCTGGCGCGTACAATGAGCAGTTCTTC
-	TRBV7-9	TRBJ2-1	TRBD2	CASSLDGGAYNEQFF	TGTGCCAGCAGCTTGGATGGGGGGGCCTACAATGAGCAGTTCTTC
-	TRBV9	TRBJ1-5	-	CASSAGQFNQPQHF	TGTGCCAGCAGCGCAGGACAGTTCAATCAGCCCCAGCATTTT
-	TRBV2	TRBJ1-2	-	CASSGDTNYGYTF	TGTGCCAGCAGTGGGGACACGAACTATGGCTACACCTTC
once	TRBV6-2/TRBV6-3	TRBJ1-5	-	CASSYAKGVGGNQPQHF	TGTGCCAGCAGTTACGCAAAGGGGGTCGGGGGCAATCAGCCCCAGCATTTT
-	TRBV5-1	TRBJ2-4	-	CASSPGDVAKNIQYF	TGCGCCAGCAGCCCAGGGGACGTAGCCAAAAACATTCAGTACTTC
-	TRBV7-8	TRBJ1-2	-	CASSLGTGSGYTF	TGTGCCAGCAGCTTAGGAACAGGGAGTGGCTACACCTTC
-	TRBV5-4	TRBJ2-7	TRBD2	CASRRGGSSYEQYF	TGTGCCAGCCGGCGGGGGGGTAGCTCCTACGAGCAGTACTTC
-	TRBV27	TRBJ1-5	-	CASRGPALQPQHF	TGTGCCAGCAGAGGTCCAGCCCTTCAGCCCCAGCATTTT
-	TRBV4-1	TRBJ1-3	-	CASSQVLGLSSGNTIYF	TGCGCCAGCAGCCAAGTTCTCGGCCTGAGCTCTGGAAACACCATATATTTT
-	TRBV7-2	TRBJ1-1	TRBD1	CASSLRTGGTEAFF	TGTGCCAGCAGCTTAAGGACAGGGGGCACTGAAGCTTTCTTT
-	TRBV7-2	TRBJ1-5	TRBD1	CASSANPGTDRPQHF	TGTGCCAGCAGCGCGAACCCCGGGACAGACAGGCCCCAGCATTTT
-	TRBV3-1/TRBV3-2	TRBJ1-1	-	CASSVRRGNGNTEAFF	TGTGCCAGCAGCGTCCGACGGGGGAATGGGAACACTGAAGCTTTCTTT
once	TRBV11-2	TRBJ1-2	-	CASSFLRRGLANYGYTF	TGTGCCAGCAGCTTTCTTCGTCGGGGGCTTGCTAACTATGGCTACACCTTC
-	TRBV7-2	TRBJ1-3	-	CASSLGPPLRQPGNTIYF	TGTGCCAGCAGCTTAGGTCCCCCCCTTAGACAGCCTGGAAACACCATATATTTT
-	TRBV3-1/TRBV3-2	TRBJ1-2	TRBD1	CASSLGGQTYYGYTF	TGTGCCAGCAGCCTAGGGGGACAGACCTACTATGGCTACACCTTC
-	TRBV24-1	TRBJ1-2	-	CATRTGSGYTF	TGTGCCACCAGAACAGGGAGTGGCTACACCTTC
once	TRBV5-5	TRBJ1-2	-	CASSPAATVVANYGYTF	TGTGCCAGCAGCCCCGCCGCTACTGTGGTAGCTAACTATGGCTACACCTTC
once	TRBV7-9	TRBJ2-3	-	CASSLLTDTQYF	TGTGCCAGCAGCTTACTGACAGATACGCAGTATTTT
-	TRBV27	TRBJ2-7	-	CASSFPLEGGSYEQYF	TGTGCCAGCAGTTTCCCCTTGGAGGGGGGATCCTACGAGCAGTACTTC
-	TRBV6-5	TRBJ1-1	-	CASSYLRQPNTEAFF	TGTGCCAGCAGTTACCTGCGGCAGCCGAACACTGAAGCTTTCTTT
-	TRBV9	TRBJ1-6	-	CASSVNSRDSPLHF	TGTGCCAGCAGCGTCAATTCCCGGGATTCACCCCTCCACTTT
-	TRBV5-1	TRBJ2-2	-	CASSWTSETGELFF	TGCGCCAGCAGCTGGACAAGCGAAACCGGGGAGCTGTTTTTT
once	TRBV28	TRBJ1-1	TRBD1	CASSLYARQGGTEAFF	TGTGCCAGCAGTTTATACGCGAGACAGGGAGGCACTGAAGCTTTCTTT
-	TRBV20-1	TRBJ2-5	-	CSAGEGETQYF	TGCAGTGCTGGAGAAGGGGAGACCCAGTACTTC
-	TRBV11-2	TRBJ1-2	TRBD1	CASSLSTGVYGYTF	TGTGCCAGCAGCTTATCCACAGGGGTTTATGGCTACACCTTC
-	TRBV19	TRBJ2-7	-	CASSRRDSSYEQYF	TGTGCCAGTAGTCGCAGGGATAGCTCCTACGAGCAGTACTTC
-	TRBV4-1	TRBJ1-1	-	CASSQVRQLNTEAFF	TGCGCCAGCAGCCAAGTAAGACAGCTGAACACTGAAGCTTTCTTT
-	TRBV9	TRBJ1-4	-	CASSRKGGWEKLFF	TGTGCCAGCAGCCGTAAGGGAGGTTGGGAAAAACTGTTTTTT
-	TRBV7-2	TRBJ1-1	-	CASSLESGADTEAFF	TGTGCCAGCAGCTTAGAATCGGGGGCGGACACTGAAGCTTTCTTT
-	TRBV19	TRBJ2-4	-	CASSIGGRPKNIQYF	TGTGCCAGTAGTATAGGGGGGCGGCCCAAAAACATTCAGTACTTC
-	TRBV18	TRBJ2-5	-	CASSPGLGETQYF	TGTGCCAGCTCACCCGGGCTAGGAGAGACCCAGTACTTC
-	TRBV27	TRBJ2-1	-	CASSVIGNEQFF	TGTGCCAGCAGTGTTATCGGAAATGAGCAGTTCTTC
once	TRBV29-1	TRBJ1-3	-	CSVEDQGFSGNTIYF	TGCAGCGTTGAAGATCAGGGCTTCTCTGGAAACACCATATATTTT
-	TRBV7-9	TRBJ2-7	-	CASSFQGSSYEQYF	TGTGCCAGCAGCTTCCAGGGGAGCTCCTACGAGCAGTACTTC
-	TRBV18	TRBJ1-4	-	CASSPLQGGEKLFF	TGTGCCAGCTCACCACTCCAGGGTGGAGAAAAACTGTTTTTT
-	TRBV4-2	TRBJ1-3	-	CASSQEGTVSGNTIYF	TGTGCCAGCAGCCAAGAAGGGACGGTCTCTGGAAACACCATATATTTT
-	TRBV30	TRBJ1-4	-	CAWSVNNEKLFF	TGTGCCTGGAGTGTAAATAATGAAAAACTGTTTTTT
-	TRBV6-5	TRBJ1-3	-	CASRGGGNTIYF	TGTGCCAGCAGGGGGGGCGGAAACACCATATATTTT
-	TRBV10-3	TRBJ2-2	TRBD2	CAIRESAGGRTGELFF	TGTGCCATCCGTGAGTCGGCGGGGGGGCGGACCGGGGAGCTGTTTTTT
-	TRBV5-6	TRBJ1-1	-	CASSPFTGLNAFF	TGTGCCAGCTCCCCATTCACAGGGTTAAATGCTTTCTTT
-	TRBV5-4	TRBJ2-6	-	CASSAGQPSGANVLTF	TGTGCCAGCAGCGCGGGACAGCCCTCTGGGGCCAACGTCCTGACTTTC
few	TRBV4-1	TRBJ1-5	TRBD1	CASSHLGEGAGQPQHF	TGCGCCAGCAGCCATCTTGGAGAGGGGGCTGGGCAGCCCCAGCATTTT
-	TRBV7-9	TRBJ1-1	TRBD1	CASSSQRGLTEAFF	TGTGCCAGCAGCTCCCAAAGGGGGCTGACTGAAGCTTTCTTT
-	TRBV6-2/TRBV6-3	TRBJ2-7	-	CASSYSRPQGTYEQYF	TGTGCCAGCAGTTACTCGAGGCCTCAGGGGACATACGAGCAGTACTTC
once	TRBV7-2	TRBJ2-3	TRBD2	CASSLAPGGGADTQYF	TGTGCCAGCAGCTTAGCGCCCGGCGGGGGGGCAGATACGCAGTATTTT
-	TRBV7-9	TRBJ2-3	-	CASSLAGRFGDTQYF	TGTGCCAGCAGCTTAGCAGGGAGGTTCGGGGATACGCAGTATTTT
-	TRBV6-1	TRBJ1-2	-	CASSLTGPDGGYTF	TGTGCCAGCAGTTTAACAGGGCCAGACGGTGGCTACACCTTC
once	TRBV7-2	TRBJ1-2	TRBD1	CASSLTGQGLNYGYTF	TGTGCCAGCAGCCTGACGGGACAGGGGTTAAACTATGGCTACACCTTC